This note documents a single TCR beta chain sequence. This entry belongs to a study of blood T cell repertoires in COVID-19. Study background: There were acute and convalescent COVID-19 samples, and they came from the United States, Italy and Spain. The cDNA or gDNA used as material had been derived from T cells, B-cell-depleted T cells, or PBMCs.

This CDR3 is built from 15 residues. The V and J ends lost 11 bases and 6 bases, in that order; junction bases with no gene match: 15. In germline, CDR1 is MNHEY, CDR2 SVGAGI. Authors' processing steps: Reference gene primer amplification gave estimated nucleated cell counts. Profiled with immunoSEQ multiplex PCR; TCRdb holds only in-frame clones, not every one. V, J and clone size are taken as reported in that table, and D and trimming were inferred from the DNA itself. The top ten hold around 4% of the sample, which has about 160,000 clones, 80% to 90% seen once. Sequences were obtained from peripheral blood. The rearrangement joins TRBV6-5 to TRBJ2-1; the match to TRBD2 covers 8 bases. The source of this sequence is a woman aged 60-75 years who had recovered from COVID-19. The CDR3: CAARKELAGGNEQFF. CDR3 sequence (DNA): TGTGCCGCGCGGAAAGAGCTAGCGGGTGGCAATGAGCAGTTCTTC.